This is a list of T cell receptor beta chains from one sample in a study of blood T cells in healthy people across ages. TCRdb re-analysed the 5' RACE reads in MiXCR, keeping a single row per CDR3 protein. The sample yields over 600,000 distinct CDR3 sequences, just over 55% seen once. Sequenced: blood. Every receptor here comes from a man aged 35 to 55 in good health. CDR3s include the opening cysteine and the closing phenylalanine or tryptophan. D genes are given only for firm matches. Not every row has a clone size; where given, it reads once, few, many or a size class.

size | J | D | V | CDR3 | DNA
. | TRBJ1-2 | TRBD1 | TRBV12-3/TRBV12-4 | CASSLTGGSYTF | TGTGCCAGCAGTTTGACAGGGGGCAGCTACACCTTC
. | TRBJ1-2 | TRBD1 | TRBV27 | CASSFGQGGWNGYTF | TGTGCCAGCAGTTTCGGACAGGGAGGATGGAATGGCTACACCTTC
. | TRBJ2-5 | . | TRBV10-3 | CAISEPATIAGETQYF | TGTGCCATCAGTGAACCTGCAACGATTGCGGGCGAGACCCAGTACTTC
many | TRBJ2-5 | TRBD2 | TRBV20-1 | CSAREWAGGQETQYF | TGCAGTGCTAGAGAATGGGCGGGGGGGCAAGAGACCCAGTACTTC
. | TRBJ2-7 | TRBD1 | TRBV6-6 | CASSAGGRDRGDEQYF | TGTGCCAGCAGTGCCGGAGGCCGGGACAGGGGCGACGAGCAGTACTTC
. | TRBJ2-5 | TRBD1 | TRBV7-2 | CASSPQGQGTQYF | TGTGCCAGCAGCCCTCAGGGACAGGGGACCCAGTACTTC
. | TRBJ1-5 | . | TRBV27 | CASTTRLYGDNQPQHF | TGTGCCAGCACCACACGACTCTACGGGGACAATCAGCCCCAGCATTTT
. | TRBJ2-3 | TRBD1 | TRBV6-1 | CASSDVGQGVSDTQYF | TGTGCCAGCAGCGACGTGGGACAGGGGGTTTCAGATACGCAGTATTTT
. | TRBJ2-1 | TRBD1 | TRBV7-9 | CASSLDHGTGGQFF | TGTGCCAGCAGCTTAGATCATGGGACAGGGGGACAGTTCTTC
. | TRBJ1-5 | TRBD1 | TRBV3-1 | CASSQGTGRNQPQHF | TGTGCCAGCAGCCAAGGGACAGGGAGGAATCAGCCCCAGCATTTT
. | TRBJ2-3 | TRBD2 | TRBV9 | CASSVELAGGNTDTQYF | TGTGCCAGCAGCGTAGAACTAGCGGGGGGAAACACAGATACGCAGTATTTT
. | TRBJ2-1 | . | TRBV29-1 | CSVEDRRSSYNEQFF | TGCAGCGTTGAAGATCGGAGGAGCTCCTACAATGAGCAGTTCTTC
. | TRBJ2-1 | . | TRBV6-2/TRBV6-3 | CASRSDRTSSYNEQFF | TGTGCCAGCAGGTCCGACAGGACTAGCTCCTACAATGAGCAGTTCTTC
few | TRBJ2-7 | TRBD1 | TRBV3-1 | CASSQNRGLYEQYF | TGTGCCAGCAGCCAAAACAGGGGGCTCTACGAGCAGTACTTC
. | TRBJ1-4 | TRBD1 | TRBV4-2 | CASSQGILGTGDEKLFF | TGTGCCAGCAGCCAAGGCATCCTAGGGACAGGGGATGAAAAACTGTTTTTT
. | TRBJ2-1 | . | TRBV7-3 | CASSLASSRNEQFF | TGTGCCAGCAGCTTGGCTAGTTCTAGGAATGAGCAGTTCTTC
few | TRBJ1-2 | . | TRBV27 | CASRLGGGYGYTF | TGTGCCAGCAGGTTAGGCGGCGGGTATGGCTACACCTTC
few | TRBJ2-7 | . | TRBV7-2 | CASSLVIGRTYEQYF | TGTGCCAGCAGCTTAGTCATAGGGCGGACCTACGAGCAGTACTTC
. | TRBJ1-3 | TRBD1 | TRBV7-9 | CASSLGDRVSGNTIYF | TGTGCCAGCAGCTTAGGGGACAGGGTCTCTGGAAACACCATATATTTT
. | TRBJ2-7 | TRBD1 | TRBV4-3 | CASSQGREQGEYEQYF | TGCGCCAGCAGCCAAGGGCGAGAACAGGGGGAATACGAGCAGTACTTC
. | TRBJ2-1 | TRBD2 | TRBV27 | CASSSLKRGSFF | TGTGCCAGCAGTAGCCTCAAGCGGGGCTCGTTCTTC
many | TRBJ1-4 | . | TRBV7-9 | CASSSGLNEKLFF | TGTGCCAGCAGCTCCGGGCTTAATGAAAAACTGTTTTTT
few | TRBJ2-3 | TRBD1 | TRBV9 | CASSVRTGDTDTQYF | TGTGCCAGCAGCGTCCGTACAGGGGACACGGATACGCAGTATTTT
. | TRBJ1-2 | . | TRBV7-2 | CASSEKTGQYGYTF | TGTGCCAGCAGCGAGAAAACAGGACAGTATGGCTACACCTTC
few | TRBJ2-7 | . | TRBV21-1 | CASRQRPEASGSLDEQYF | TGTGCCAGCAGGCAACGGCCCGAGGCTAGCGGGAGTCTCGACGAGCAGTACTTC
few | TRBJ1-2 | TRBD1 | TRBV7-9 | CASSFMTPHGTGISNYGYTF | TGTGCCAGCAGCTTTATGACCCCCCATGGGACAGGAATCTCTAACTATGGCTACACCTTC
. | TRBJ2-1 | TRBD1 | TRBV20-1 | CSARPSGTGLYNEQFF | TGCAGTGCTAGACCTTCCGGGACAGGCCTCTACAATGAGCAGTTCTTC
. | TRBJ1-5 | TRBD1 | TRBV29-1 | CSVETTGESNQPQHF | TGCAGCGTTGAAACGACAGGGGAAAGCAATCAGCCCCAGCATTTT
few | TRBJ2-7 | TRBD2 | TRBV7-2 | CASSLGGLAGSYEQYF | TGTGCCAGCAGCTTAGGCGGGTTAGCGGGTAGTTACGAGCAGTACTTC
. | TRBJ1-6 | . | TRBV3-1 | CASSPRTANSPLHF | TGTGCCAGCAGCCCGCGTACAGCTAATTCACCCCTCCACTTT
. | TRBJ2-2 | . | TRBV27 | CASSLRTPANTGELFF | TGTGCCAGCAGCCTAAGGACTCCCGCGAACACCGGGGAGCTGTTTTTT
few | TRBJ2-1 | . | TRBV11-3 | CASSFSGVRGDNEQFF | TGTGCCAGCAGCTTTTCCGGAGTCAGGGGTGACAATGAGCAGTTCTTC
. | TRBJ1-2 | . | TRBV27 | CASSCTWRTAEGYTF | TGTGCCAGCAGTTGTACCTGGAGGACAGCTGAAGGCTACACCTTC
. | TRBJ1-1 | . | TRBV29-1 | CSAAKGGGNTEAFF | TGCAGCGCTGCTAAAGGGGGTGGGAACACTGAAGCTTTCTTT
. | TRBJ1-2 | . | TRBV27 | CASSDFRDNGYTF | TGTGCCAGCAGTGACTTCCGGGACAACGGCTACACCTTC
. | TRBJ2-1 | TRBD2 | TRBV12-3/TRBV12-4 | CASSSPGGVSYNEQFF | TGTGCCAGCAGCAGCCCGGGAGGTGTATCCTACAATGAGCAGTTCTTC
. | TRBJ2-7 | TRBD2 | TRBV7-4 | CASSPDGGRCEQYF | TGTGCCAGCAGCCCAGACGGCGGGAGGTGCGAGCAGTACTTC
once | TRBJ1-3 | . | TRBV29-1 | CSVERGLGNTIYF | TGCAGCGTTGAAAGGGGTCTTGGAAACACCATATATTTT
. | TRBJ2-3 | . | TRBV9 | CASGGGSIWADTQYF | TGTGCCAGCGGAGGGGGGAGCATTTGGGCAGATACGCAGTATTTT
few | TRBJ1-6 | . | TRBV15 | CATSRPPAPLHF | TGTGCCACCAGCAGACCTCCGGCACCCCTCCACTTT
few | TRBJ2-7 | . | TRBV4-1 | CASSHGGGSYEQYF | TGCGCCAGCAGCCATGGAGGCGGATCCTACGAGCAGTACTTC
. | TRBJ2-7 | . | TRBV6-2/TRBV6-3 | CASGLAGSSYEQYF | TGTGCCAGCGGGTTAGCTGGGAGCTCCTACGAGCAGTACTTC
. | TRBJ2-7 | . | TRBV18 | CASSPLGPGAYEQYF | TGTGCCAGCTCACCATTGGGGCCCGGAGCCTACGAGCAGTACTTC
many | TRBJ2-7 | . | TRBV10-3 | CAISGGSSGHEQYF | TGTGCCATCAGTGGAGGGTCCTCAGGCCACGAGCAGTACTTC
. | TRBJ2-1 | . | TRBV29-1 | CNHLGDEQFF | TGCAACCACTTAGGAGATGAGCAGTTCTTC
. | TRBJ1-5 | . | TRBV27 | CASRTLTGLNQPQHF | TGTGCCAGCAGAACCTTGACAGGCCTTAATCAGCCCCAGCATTTT
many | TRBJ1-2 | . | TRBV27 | CASGGLNYGYTF | TGTGCCAGCGGGGGACTAAACTATGGCTACACCTTC
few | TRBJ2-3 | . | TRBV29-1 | CSVTVEGDTQYF | TGCAGCGTTACGGTCGAAGGGGATACGCAGTATTTT
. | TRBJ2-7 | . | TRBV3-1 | CASSPRAGHHPQYF | TGTGCCAGCAGCCCTCGAGCGGGACACCACCCCCAGTACTTC
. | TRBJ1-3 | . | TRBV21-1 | CASSVWTGSGNTIYF | TGTGCCAGCAGCGTCTGGACAGGCTCTGGAAACACCATATATTTT
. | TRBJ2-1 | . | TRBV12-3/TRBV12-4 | CASTMRGAASDEQFF | TGTGCCAGCACCATGAGGGGGGCCGCGTCAGATGAGCAGTTCTTC
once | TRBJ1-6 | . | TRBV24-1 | CATSDSTVNPPLHF | TGTGCCACCAGTGATTCGACAGTAAATCCACCCCTCCACTTT
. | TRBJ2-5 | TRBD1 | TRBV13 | CASSRMRTGSETQYF | TGTGCCAGCAGCCGGATGCGGACAGGTTCAGAGACCCAGTACTTC
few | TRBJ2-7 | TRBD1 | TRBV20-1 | CSARGDPGTEGAEQYF | TGCAGTGCTAGAGGGGATCCCGGGACAGAAGGGGCCGAGCAGTACTTC
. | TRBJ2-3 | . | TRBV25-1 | CASSERRGVGDTDTQYF | TGTGCCAGCAGTGAAAGGAGGGGGGTCGGGGACACAGATACGCAGTATTTT
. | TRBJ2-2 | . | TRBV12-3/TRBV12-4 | CASSFGSGTGELFF | TGTGCCAGCAGTTTCGGGAGCGGGACCGGGGAGCTGTTTTTT